These T cell receptor beta chains were read from a single sample in a study of cytomegalovirus exposure and HLA in healthy donors. Generated by immunoSEQ multiplex PCR, the TCRdb table keeps only in-frame clones and is missing some. The sample shows 130,000 or so clones, about 87% of them seen only once. Input material: PBMCs. These receptors came from a woman aged 25 to 39 in good health and CMV-seropositive. Both conserved end residues are part of each CDR3. A D gene is named only where the DNA matches it firmly. Expanded clones get a size class; other rows say once, few or many, or leave the size out.

j_gene: TRBJ2-1
d_gene: TRBD2
abundance: NA
v_gene: TRBV5-8
CDR3nt: TGTGCCAGCAGCTGGCGTCTAGCGGGCGGCAATGAGCAGTTCTTC
CDR3aa: CASSWRLAGGNEQFF

j_gene: TRBJ1-1
d_gene: NA
abundance: NA
v_gene: TRBV13
CDR3nt: TGTGCCAGCAGCTTAGGGGCAGAGAACACTGAAGCTTTCTTT
CDR3aa: CASSLGAENTEAFF

j_gene: TRBJ1-5
d_gene: NA
abundance: NA
v_gene: TRBV6-5
CDR3nt: TGTGCCAGCAGTCGAACGGAGGTAAACAATCAGCCCCAGCATTTT
CDR3aa: CASSRTEVNNQPQHF

j_gene: TRBJ2-1
d_gene: NA
abundance: few
v_gene: TRBV21-1
CDR3nt: TGTGCCAGCCGGTTATCGTTCAGGGGTGTCTACAATGAGCAGTTCTTC
CDR3aa: CASRLSFRGVYNEQFF

j_gene: TRBJ2-5
d_gene: NA
abundance: few
v_gene: TRBV9
CDR3nt: TGTGCCAGCAGCGTGGGGACGCAACCCACCGGGGGGACCCAGTACTTC
CDR3aa: CASSVGTQPTGGTQYF

j_gene: TRBJ1-2
d_gene: NA
abundance: NA
v_gene: TRBV5-1
CDR3nt: TGCGCCAGCAGCGACAGAGGAGTCTATGGCTACACCTTC
CDR3aa: CASSDRGVYGYTF

j_gene: TRBJ2-1
d_gene: TRBD2
abundance: NA
v_gene: TRBV5-1
CDR3nt: TGCGCCAGCAGCTGGGCCGGGACTAGCGGGACAGATGAGCAGTTCTTC
CDR3aa: CASSWAGTSGTDEQFF

j_gene: TRBJ1-2
d_gene: NA
abundance: NA
v_gene: TRBV29-1
CDR3nt: TGCAGCGCCCGAAACGGGCAGGGAAGAGACGGCTACACCTTC
CDR3aa: CSARNGQGRDGYTF

j_gene: TRBJ2-1
d_gene: TRBD2
abundance: NA
v_gene: TRBV7-2
CDR3nt: TGTGCCAGCAGCTTAGCGCGAGCTGGGAGGGCCTACAATGAGCAGTTCTTC
CDR3aa: CASSLARAGRAYNEQFF

j_gene: TRBJ2-2
d_gene: TRBD1
abundance: NA
v_gene: TRBV7-9
CDR3nt: TGTGCCAGCAGCTTGGGACAGATAAACACCGGGGAGCTGTTTTTT
CDR3aa: CASSLGQINTGELFF

j_gene: TRBJ2-7
d_gene: NA
abundance: NA
v_gene: TRBV5-4
CDR3nt: TGTGCCAGCAGCGTCCAAATCAACGGCGAGCAGTACTTC
CDR3aa: CASSVQINGEQYF

j_gene: TRBJ2-1
d_gene: TRBD2
abundance: NA
v_gene: TRBV2
CDR3nt: TGTGCCAGCAGTGTTAGACTAGCGGGGGACAATGAGCAGTTCTTC
CDR3aa: CASSVRLAGDNEQFF

j_gene: TRBJ2-7
d_gene: NA
abundance: once
v_gene: TRBV4-2
CDR3nt: TGTGCCAGCAGCATGCAGGGCAGGGGCCAACAAGAGCAGTACTTC
CDR3aa: CASSMQGRGQQEQYF

j_gene: TRBJ1-2
d_gene: NA
abundance: NA
v_gene: TRBV7-2
CDR3nt: TGTGCCAGCAGCTTCTATGCGGGGGGGTTTGGCTACACCTTC
CDR3aa: CASSFYAGGFGYTF

j_gene: TRBJ2-5
d_gene: NA
abundance: NA
v_gene: TRBV2
CDR3nt: TGTGCCAGCAGTGCACAGATAATCCAAGAGACCCAGTACTTC
CDR3aa: CASSAQIIQETQYF

j_gene: TRBJ2-3
d_gene: NA
abundance: NA
v_gene: TRBV11-2
CDR3nt: TGTGCCAGCAGCTTTCAGCGGATGACCACAGATACGCAGTATTTT
CDR3aa: CASSFQRMTTDTQYF

j_gene: TRBJ1-2
d_gene: NA
abundance: once
v_gene: TRBV18
CDR3nt: TGTGCCAGCTCACCGGGCGTTGACAGCCCCTATGGCTACACCTTC
CDR3aa: CASSPGVDSPYGYTF

j_gene: TRBJ2-5
d_gene: TRBD2
abundance: NA
v_gene: TRBV13
CDR3nt: TGTGCCAGCAGCTTTATCAAGGGAGGGCAAGAGACCCAGTACTTC
CDR3aa: CASSFIKGGQETQYF

j_gene: TRBJ2-5
d_gene: TRBD1
abundance: NA
v_gene: TRBV5-4
CDR3nt: TGTGCCTCTGGGACAGGGAGCTGGGAGACCCAGTACTTC
CDR3aa: CASGTGSWETQYF

j_gene: TRBJ2-7
d_gene: NA
abundance: NA
v_gene: TRBV7-2
CDR3nt: TGTGCCAGCAGCTTAGACAGGTATTCCTACGAGCAGTACTTC
CDR3aa: CASSLDRYSYEQYF

j_gene: TRBJ2-7
d_gene: NA
abundance: NA
v_gene: TRBV6-1
CDR3nt: TGTGCCAGCAGTGCGCAGACTGTCCACGAGCAGTACTTC
CDR3aa: CASSAQTVHEQYF

j_gene: TRBJ2-2
d_gene: NA
abundance: NA
v_gene: TRBV27
CDR3nt: TGTGCCAGCAGTTTCATTCCCCCCGGGGAGCTGTTTTTT
CDR3aa: CASSFIPPGELFF

j_gene: TRBJ2-2
d_gene: NA
abundance: few
v_gene: TRBV7-6
CDR3nt: TGTGCCAGCAGCGATAGGAAGGACACAGGGTTCGATGGGGAGCTGTTTTTT
CDR3aa: CASSDRKDTGFDGELFF

j_gene: TRBJ2-7
d_gene: NA
abundance: NA
v_gene: TRBV28
CDR3nt: TGTGCCAGCAGCAGTCTGCCCTCGTACTCCTACGAGCAGTACTTC
CDR3aa: CASSSLPSYSYEQYF

j_gene: TRBJ2-5
d_gene: TRBD1
abundance: NA
v_gene: TRBV4-2
CDR3nt: TGTGCCAGCAGCCAGGGGGACAGGGAGAGAGAGACCCAGTACTTC
CDR3aa: CASSQGDRERETQYF

j_gene: TRBJ1-2
d_gene: TRBD1
abundance: NA
v_gene: TRBV28
CDR3nt: TGTGCCAGCAGTTTGACAGGGGGCGCTAAGGCCTATGGCTACACCTTC
CDR3aa: CASSLTGGAKAYGYTF

j_gene: TRBJ1-2
d_gene: NA
abundance: NA
v_gene: TRBV9
CDR3nt: TGTGCCAGCAGCGTAGCAGACAGGAATTATGGCTACACCTTC
CDR3aa: CASSVADRNYGYTF

j_gene: TRBJ2-1
d_gene: TRBD2
abundance: NA
v_gene: TRBV28
CDR3nt: TGTGCCAGCAGATTCCTGACTAGCGGGGATACCTACAATGAGCAGTTCTTC
CDR3aa: CASRFLTSGDTYNEQFF

j_gene: TRBJ2-5
d_gene: TRBD2
abundance: few
v_gene: TRBV19
CDR3nt: TGTGCCAGTAGTATTCAAGCGGGGGAGACCCAGTACTTC
CDR3aa: CASSIQAGETQYF

j_gene: TRBJ1-6
d_gene: NA
abundance: few
v_gene: TRBV7-2
CDR3nt: TGTGCCAGCAGTGCCGGCGGATCACCCCTCCACTTT
CDR3aa: CASSAGGSPLHF

j_gene: TRBJ1-1
d_gene: NA
abundance: NA
v_gene: TRBV9
CDR3nt: TGTGCCAGCAGCGTAGTCCCGGGTCATGAAGCTTTCTTT
CDR3aa: CASSVVPGHEAFF

j_gene: TRBJ2-5
d_gene: NA
abundance: NA
v_gene: TRBV7-9
CDR3nt: TGTGCCAGCAGCTTAGTGAGACAGCAAGAGACCCAGTACTTC
CDR3aa: CASSLVRQQETQYF

j_gene: TRBJ2-7
d_gene: TRBD2
abundance: NA
v_gene: TRBV27
CDR3nt: TGTGCCAGCAGTTTTGTCGGTCTAGCGGGGTACGAGCAGTACTTC
CDR3aa: CASSFVGLAGYEQYF

j_gene: TRBJ2-7
d_gene: NA
abundance: NA
v_gene: TRBV27
CDR3nt: TGTGCCAGCAGTTTTGGAGGCGAGCAGTACTTC
CDR3aa: CASSFGGEQYF

j_gene: TRBJ2-5
d_gene: NA
abundance: NA
v_gene: TRBV5-6
CDR3nt: TGTGCCAGCAGCTTGTTGGGGGCGGTTTTGCAGACCCAGTACTTC
CDR3aa: CASSLLGAVLQTQYF

j_gene: TRBJ1-1
d_gene: TRBD1
abundance: NA
v_gene: TRBV19
CDR3nt: TGTGCCAGTAGTTTTGGGACAGGGAACACTGAAGCTTTCTTT
CDR3aa: CASSFGTGNTEAFF

j_gene: TRBJ2-7
d_gene: TRBD2
abundance: NA
v_gene: TRBV5-1
CDR3nt: TGCGCCAGCAGCTCCGGACTAGCGGGAGTGAGCGAGCAGTACTTC
CDR3aa: CASSSGLAGVSEQYF

j_gene: TRBJ2-3
d_gene: NA
abundance: NA
v_gene: TRBV7-7
CDR3nt: TGTGCCAGCAGCGAGGGTTTCGGAGATACGCAGTATTTT
CDR3aa: CASSEGFGDTQYF

j_gene: TRBJ2-1
d_gene: TRBD2
abundance: NA
v_gene: TRBV15
CDR3nt: TGTGCCACCAGCAGAGGGGGACTAGCGGACCGCTACAATGAGCAGTTCTTC
CDR3aa: CATSRGGLADRYNEQFF

j_gene: TRBJ1-1
d_gene: NA
abundance: once
v_gene: TRBV29-1
CDR3nt: TGCAGCGTTGGGAACAGTGAAGCTTTCTTT
CDR3aa: CSVGNSEAFF

j_gene: TRBJ1-3
d_gene: TRBD1
abundance: NA
v_gene: TRBV2
CDR3nt: TGTGCCAGCAGTGAAGACAGGGGGTCTGGAAACACCATATATTTT
CDR3aa: CASSEDRGSGNTIYF

j_gene: TRBJ1-1
d_gene: NA
abundance: NA
v_gene: TRBV29-1
CDR3nt: TGCAGCGCTTTATCCGTCCCCGCCCCCGGCACTGAAGCTTTCTTT
CDR3aa: CSALSVPAPGTEAFF

j_gene: TRBJ2-1
d_gene: NA
abundance: NA
v_gene: TRBV12-5
CDR3nt: TGTGCTAGTGGTTTCCTCGGCAATGAGCAGTTCTTC
CDR3aa: CASGFLGNEQFF

j_gene: TRBJ2-7
d_gene: TRBD1
abundance: NA
v_gene: TRBV18
CDR3nt: TGTGCCAGCTCACCAATAGGGGCCGGGACAGGGTCCCCCCACGAGCAGTACTTC
CDR3aa: CASSPIGAGTGSPHEQYF

j_gene: TRBJ2-5
d_gene: TRBD1
abundance: NA
v_gene: TRBV2
CDR3nt: TGTGCCAGCAGCGAAACCGGACAGGAGAAAGAGACCCAGTACTTC
CDR3aa: CASSETGQEKETQYF

j_gene: TRBJ1-1
d_gene: NA
abundance: NA
v_gene: TRBV5-5
CDR3nt: TGTGCCAGCAGCCATTCGGGACTCACGGGGGCTTTCTTT
CDR3aa: CASSHSGLTGAFF

j_gene: TRBJ1-1
d_gene: NA
abundance: NA
v_gene: TRBV11-2
CDR3nt: TGTGCCAGCAGCCCCTCACGAGGGGAGGCGAAGGACACTGAAGCTTTCTTT
CDR3aa: CASSPSRGEAKDTEAFF

j_gene: TRBJ2-2
d_gene: TRBD2
abundance: NA
v_gene: TRBV2
CDR3nt: TGTGCCAGCAGTGGGGGACTAGCCGCCGGGGAGCTGTTTTTT
CDR3aa: CASSGGLAAGELFF

j_gene: TRBJ2-7
d_gene: TRBD2
abundance: NA
v_gene: TRBV2
CDR3nt: TGTGCCAGCAGCGGGATTCCGGGACTAGCAACCTACGAGCAGTACTTC
CDR3aa: CASSGIPGLATYEQYF